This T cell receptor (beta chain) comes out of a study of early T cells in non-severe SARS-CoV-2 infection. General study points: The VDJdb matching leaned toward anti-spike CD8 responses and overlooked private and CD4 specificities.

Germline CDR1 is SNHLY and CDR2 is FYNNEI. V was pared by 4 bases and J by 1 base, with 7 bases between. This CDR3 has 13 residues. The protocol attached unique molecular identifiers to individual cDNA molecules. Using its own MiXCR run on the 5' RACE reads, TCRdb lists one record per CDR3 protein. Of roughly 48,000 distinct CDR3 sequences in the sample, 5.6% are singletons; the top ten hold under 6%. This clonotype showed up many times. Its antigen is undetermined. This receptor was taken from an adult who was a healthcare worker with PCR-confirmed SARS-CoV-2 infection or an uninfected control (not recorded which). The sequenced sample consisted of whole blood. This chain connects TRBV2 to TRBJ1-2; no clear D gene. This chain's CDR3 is CASSANINYGYTF. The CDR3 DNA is TGTGCCAGCAGTGCCAATATTAACTATGGCTACACCTTC.